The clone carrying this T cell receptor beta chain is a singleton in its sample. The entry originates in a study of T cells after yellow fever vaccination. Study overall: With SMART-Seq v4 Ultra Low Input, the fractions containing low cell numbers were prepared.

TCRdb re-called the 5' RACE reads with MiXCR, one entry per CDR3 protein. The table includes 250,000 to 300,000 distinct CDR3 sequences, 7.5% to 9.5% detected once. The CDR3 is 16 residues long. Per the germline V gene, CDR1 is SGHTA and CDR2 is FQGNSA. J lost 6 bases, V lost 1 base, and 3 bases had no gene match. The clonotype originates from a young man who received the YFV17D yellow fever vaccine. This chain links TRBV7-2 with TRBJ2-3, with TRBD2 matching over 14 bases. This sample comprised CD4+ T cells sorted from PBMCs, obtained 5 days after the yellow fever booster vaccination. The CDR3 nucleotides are TGTGCCAGCAGCTTAGGACTAGCGGGGGGGATGGATACGCAGTATTTT. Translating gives CASSLGLAGGMDTQYF.